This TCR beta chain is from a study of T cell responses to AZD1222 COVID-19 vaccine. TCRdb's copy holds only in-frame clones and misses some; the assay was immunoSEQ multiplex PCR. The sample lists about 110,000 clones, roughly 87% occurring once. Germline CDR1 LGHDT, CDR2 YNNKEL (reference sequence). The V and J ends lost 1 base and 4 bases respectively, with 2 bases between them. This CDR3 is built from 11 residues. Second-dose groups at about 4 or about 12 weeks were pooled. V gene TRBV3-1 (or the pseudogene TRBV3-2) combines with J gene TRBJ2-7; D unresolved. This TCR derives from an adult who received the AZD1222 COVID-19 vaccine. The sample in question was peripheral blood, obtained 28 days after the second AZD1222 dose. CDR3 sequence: CASSQVYEQYF. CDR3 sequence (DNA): TGTGCCAGCAGCCAAGTTTACGAGCAGTACTTC.